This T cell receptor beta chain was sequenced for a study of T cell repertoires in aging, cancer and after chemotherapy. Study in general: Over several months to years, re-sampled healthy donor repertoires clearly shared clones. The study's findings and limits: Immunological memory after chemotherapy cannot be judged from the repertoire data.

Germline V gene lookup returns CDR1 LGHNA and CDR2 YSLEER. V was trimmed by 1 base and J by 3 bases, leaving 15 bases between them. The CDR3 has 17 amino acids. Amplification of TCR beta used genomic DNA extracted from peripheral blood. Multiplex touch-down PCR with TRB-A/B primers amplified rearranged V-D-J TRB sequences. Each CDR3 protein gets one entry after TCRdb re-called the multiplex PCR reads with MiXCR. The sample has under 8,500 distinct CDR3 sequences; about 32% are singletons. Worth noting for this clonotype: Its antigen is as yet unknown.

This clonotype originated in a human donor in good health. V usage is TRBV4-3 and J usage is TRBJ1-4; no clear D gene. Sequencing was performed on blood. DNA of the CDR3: TGCGCCAGCAGCCAAGTTTGTTGCGAGGGTGCTAATGAAAAACTGTTTTTT. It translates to CASSQVCCEGANEKLFF.